The sequence of this T cell receptor beta chain was determined in a study of cytomegalovirus exposure and HLA in healthy donors. The study ran its PCR with 60 Vbeta and 13 Jbeta primers. Clones were read by immunoSEQ multiplex PCR, and TCRdb kept only the in-frame ones, dropping some. Here the sample spans over 100,000 clones, about four fifths being singletons. From germline, CDR1 is SGHAT and CDR2 FQNNGV. V dropped 0 bases and J dropped 6 bases, with 9 bases sitting between them. CDR3 size: 14 residues. General study points: The study listed roughly 150 cytomegalovirus-associated TCR beta chains. Reportedly, fewer N-insertions than the approximately 600-donor mean appeared in an Asian-associated ancestry cluster in a later analysis. Beyond CMV serostatus, there was no information to go on about immune exposure. Several of the most significant clusters appeared, in a later analysis, to be linked to common viral pathogens.

This clone was detected once. What it recognizes is unknown. This clonotype was obtained from a young man in good health and CMV-seropositive. The chain combines TRBV11-2 with TRBJ2-4, with D tentatively TRBD2 (5 bases). The sample comprised PBMCs. Here the CDR3 DNA reads TGTGCCAGCAGCTTAGACGACTATCTAAACATTCAGTACTTC. This codes for CASSLDDYLNIQYF.